This TCR beta chain was profiled in a study of T-cell memory formation after mild COVID-19. Looking at the study overall: There were largely donor-specific TCR clusters.

TCRdb re-analysed the 5' RACE reads in MiXCR, keeping a single row per CDR3 protein. The sample consists of fewer than 250,000 distinct CDR3 sequences, about 17% of them appearing once. This clonotype was observed many times. V shed 8 bases, J shed 9 bases, and the junction held 12 bases outside the gene matches. Germline lookup yields CDR1 MNHEY and CDR2 SMNVEV (reference sequence). The CDR3 extends over 14 amino acids. The gene calls are TRBV27 and TRBJ2-1; 8 bases are a match to TRBD2. The TCR was taken from an adult woman who had mild COVID-19 (a few samples of this study predate the infection). Cell type and time point are not known. Sample: PBMCs or a T cell subset sorted from them (not recorded which). The chain's CDR3 is CASDPRGGASEQFF. In DNA form, the CDR3 reads TGTGCCAGCGACCCCCGGGGGGGGGCGAGTGAGCAGTTCTTC.